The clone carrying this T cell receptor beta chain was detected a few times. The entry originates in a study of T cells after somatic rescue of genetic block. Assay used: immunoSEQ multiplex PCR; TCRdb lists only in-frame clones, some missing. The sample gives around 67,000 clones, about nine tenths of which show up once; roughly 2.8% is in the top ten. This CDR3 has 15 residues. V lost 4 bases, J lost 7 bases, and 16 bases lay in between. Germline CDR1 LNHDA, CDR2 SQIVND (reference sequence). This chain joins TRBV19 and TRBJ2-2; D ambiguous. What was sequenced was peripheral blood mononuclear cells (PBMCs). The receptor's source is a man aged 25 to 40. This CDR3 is CASSRLESDGGELFF. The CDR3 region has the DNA TGTGCCAGTAGTAGGTTGGAGAGTGATGGCGGGGAGCTGTTTTTT. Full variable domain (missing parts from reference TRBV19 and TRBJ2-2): DGGITQSPKYLFRKEGQNVTLSCEQNLNHDAMYWYRQDPGQGLRLIYYSQIVNDFQKGDIAEGYSVSREKKESFPLTVTSAQKNPTAFYLCASSRLESDGGELFFGEGSRLTVL.